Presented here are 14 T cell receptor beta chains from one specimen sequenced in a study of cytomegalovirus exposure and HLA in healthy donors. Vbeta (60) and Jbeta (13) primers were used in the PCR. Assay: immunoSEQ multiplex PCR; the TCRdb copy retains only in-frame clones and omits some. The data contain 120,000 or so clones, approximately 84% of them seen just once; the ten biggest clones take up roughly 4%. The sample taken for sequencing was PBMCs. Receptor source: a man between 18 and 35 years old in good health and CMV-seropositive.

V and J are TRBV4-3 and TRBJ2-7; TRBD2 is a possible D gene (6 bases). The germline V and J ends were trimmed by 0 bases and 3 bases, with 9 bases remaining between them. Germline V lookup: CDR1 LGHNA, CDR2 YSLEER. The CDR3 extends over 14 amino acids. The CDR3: CASSQDVRGYEQYF. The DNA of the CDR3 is TGCGCCAGCAGCCAAGATGTGCGGGGCTACGAGCAGTACTTC.

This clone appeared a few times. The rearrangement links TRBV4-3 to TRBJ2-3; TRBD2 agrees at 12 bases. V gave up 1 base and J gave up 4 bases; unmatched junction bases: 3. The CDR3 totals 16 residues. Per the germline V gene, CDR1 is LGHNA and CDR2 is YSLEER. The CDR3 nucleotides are TGCGCCAGCAGCCAAGCCCTAGCGGGGGGGGCAGATACGCAGTATTTT. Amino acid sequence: CASSQALAGGADTQYF.

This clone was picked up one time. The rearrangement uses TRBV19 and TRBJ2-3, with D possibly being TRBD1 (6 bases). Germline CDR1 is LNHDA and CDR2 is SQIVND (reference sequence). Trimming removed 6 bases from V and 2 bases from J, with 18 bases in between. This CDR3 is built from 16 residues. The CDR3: CASRQQGGGHTDTQYF. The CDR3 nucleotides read TGTGCCAGTAGGCAACAAGGTGGGGGCCACACAGATACGCAGTATTTT. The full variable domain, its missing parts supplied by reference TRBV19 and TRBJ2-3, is DGGITQSPKYLFRKEGQNVTLSCEQNLNHDAMYWYRQDPGQGLRLIYYSQIVNDFQKGDIAEGYSVSREKKESFPLTVTSAQKNPTAFYLCASRQQGGGHTDTQYFGPGTRLTVL.

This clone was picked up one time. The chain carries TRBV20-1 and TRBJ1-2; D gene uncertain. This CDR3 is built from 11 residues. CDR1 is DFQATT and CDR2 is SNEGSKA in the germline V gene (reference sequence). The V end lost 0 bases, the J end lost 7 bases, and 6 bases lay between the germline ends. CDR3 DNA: TGCAGTGCTAGAGATGGGAGTGGCTACACCTTC. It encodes CSARDGSGYTF.

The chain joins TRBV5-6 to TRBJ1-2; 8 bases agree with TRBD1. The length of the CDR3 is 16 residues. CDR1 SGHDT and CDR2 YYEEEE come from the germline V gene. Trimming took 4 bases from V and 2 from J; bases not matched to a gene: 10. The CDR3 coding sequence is TGTGCCAGCAGCAGGACAGGGAATGAGGGGAACTATGGCTACACCTTC. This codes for CASSRTGNEGNYGYTF.

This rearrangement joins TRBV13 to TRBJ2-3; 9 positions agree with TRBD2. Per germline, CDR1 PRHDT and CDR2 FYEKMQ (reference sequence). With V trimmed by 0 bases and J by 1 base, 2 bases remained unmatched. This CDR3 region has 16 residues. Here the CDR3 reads CASSLGSGGGTDTQYF. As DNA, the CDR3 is TGTGCCAGCAGCTTAGGTAGCGGGGGCGGCACAGATACGCAGTATTTT.

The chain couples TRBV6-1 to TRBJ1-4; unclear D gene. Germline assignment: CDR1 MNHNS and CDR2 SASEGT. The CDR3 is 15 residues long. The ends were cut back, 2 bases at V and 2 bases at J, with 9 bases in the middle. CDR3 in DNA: TGTGCCAGCAGTGAATTCGGAGGGACTAATGAAAAACTGTTTTTT. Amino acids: CASSEFGGTNEKLFF.

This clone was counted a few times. DNA for the CDR3: TGTGCCAGCAGCCCCCCCCCGGGACAGGCTAACACTGAAGCTTTCTTT. As protein: CASSPPPGQANTEAFF. V gene TRBV7-9 combines with J gene TRBJ1-1, with 8 nucleotides matching TRBD1. The CDR3 runs 16 residues. Trimming took 5 bases from V and 2 from J; bases not matched to a gene: 10. Germline CDR1 SEHNR, CDR2 FQNEAQ (reference sequence).

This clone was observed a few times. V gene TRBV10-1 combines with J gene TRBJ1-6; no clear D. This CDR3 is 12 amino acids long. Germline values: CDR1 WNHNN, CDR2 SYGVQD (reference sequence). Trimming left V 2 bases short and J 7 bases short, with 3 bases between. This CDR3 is CASSEPNSPLHF. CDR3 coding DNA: TGCGCCAGCAGTGAGCCGAATTCACCCCTCCACTTT.

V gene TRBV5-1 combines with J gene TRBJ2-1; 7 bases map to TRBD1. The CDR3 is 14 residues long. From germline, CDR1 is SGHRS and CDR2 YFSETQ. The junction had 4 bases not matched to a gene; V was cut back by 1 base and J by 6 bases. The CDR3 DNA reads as TGCGCCAGCAGCTTGTCGGCAGGGGGCAATGAGCAGTTCTTC. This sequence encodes CASSLSAGGNEQFF.

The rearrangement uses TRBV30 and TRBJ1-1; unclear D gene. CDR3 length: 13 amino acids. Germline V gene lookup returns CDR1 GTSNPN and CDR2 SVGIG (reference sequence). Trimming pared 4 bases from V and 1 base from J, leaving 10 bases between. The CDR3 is CAWIFRKNTEAFF. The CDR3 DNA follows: TGTGCCTGGATCTTTCGTAAGAACACTGAAGCTTTCTTT.

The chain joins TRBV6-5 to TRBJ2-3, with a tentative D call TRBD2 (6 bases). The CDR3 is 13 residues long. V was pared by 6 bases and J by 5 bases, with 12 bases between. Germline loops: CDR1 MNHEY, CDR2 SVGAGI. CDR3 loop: CASSWGERDTQYF. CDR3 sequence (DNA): TGTGCCAGCAGCTGGGGGGAAAGAGATACGCAGTATTTT.

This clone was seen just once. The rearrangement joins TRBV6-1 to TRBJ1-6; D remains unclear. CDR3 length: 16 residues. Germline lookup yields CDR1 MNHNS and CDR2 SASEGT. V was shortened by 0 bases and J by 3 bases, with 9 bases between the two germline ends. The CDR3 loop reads CASSEARANYNSPLHF. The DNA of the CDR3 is TGTGCCAGCAGTGAAGCGAGGGCCAACTATAATTCACCCCTCCACTTT.

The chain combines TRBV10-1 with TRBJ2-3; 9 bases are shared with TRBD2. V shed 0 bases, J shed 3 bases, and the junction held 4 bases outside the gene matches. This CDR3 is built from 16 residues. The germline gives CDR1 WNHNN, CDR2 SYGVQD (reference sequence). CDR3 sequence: CASSESRLAGTDTQYF. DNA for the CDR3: TGCGCCAGCAGTGAGTCGCGGCTAGCGGGAACAGATACGCAGTATTTT.